Reported below is one T cell receptor beta chain. Its antigen is currently unknown. Method: immunoSEQ multiplex PCR; TCRdb's copy keeps in-frame clones and lacks some. The sample lists some 2.3 million clones; approximately 95% were seen once. This CDR3 is built from 15 residues. With 10 bases removed from V and 4 bases from J, the gap between germline ends came to 19 bases. CDR1 is MDHEN, CDR2 SYDVKM, per germline. This entry belongs to a study of shared clonotypes between healthy human individuals. The study, taken as a whole, reports: Read depth was anticipated to influence clonotype sharing among donors.

Sequenced input: naive CD4+ T cells from PBMCs. The subset is: CD45RA+ positively selected. The sequence was obtained from a man aged 18 to 29 in good health. Some clones in this sample may be carry-over from other donors' samples. The V call is TRBV28, the J call TRBJ1-4; TRBD1 might be the D (5 bases). DNA of the CDR3: TGTGCCACCACAGGTTTGGACCCCAGTAATGAAAAACTGTTTTTT. This translates into CATTGLDPSNEKLFF.